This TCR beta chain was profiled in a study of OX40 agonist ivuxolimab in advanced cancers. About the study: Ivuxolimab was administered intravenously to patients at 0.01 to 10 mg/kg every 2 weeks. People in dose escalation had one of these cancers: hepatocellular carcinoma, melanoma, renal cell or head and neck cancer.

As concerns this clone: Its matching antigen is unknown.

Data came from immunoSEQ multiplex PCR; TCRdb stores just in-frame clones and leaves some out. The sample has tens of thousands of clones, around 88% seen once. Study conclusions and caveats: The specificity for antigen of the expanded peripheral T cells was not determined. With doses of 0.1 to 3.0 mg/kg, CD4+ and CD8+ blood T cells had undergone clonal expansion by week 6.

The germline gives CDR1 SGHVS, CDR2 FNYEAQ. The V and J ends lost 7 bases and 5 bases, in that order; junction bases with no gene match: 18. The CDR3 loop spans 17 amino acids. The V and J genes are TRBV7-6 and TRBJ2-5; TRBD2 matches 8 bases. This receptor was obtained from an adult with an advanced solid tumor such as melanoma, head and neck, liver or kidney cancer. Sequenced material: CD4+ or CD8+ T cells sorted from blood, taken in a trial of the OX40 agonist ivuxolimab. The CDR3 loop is CASTTSGRGVFWETQYF. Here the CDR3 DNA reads TGTGCCAGCACCACGTCGGGGCGGGGGGTCTTTTGGGAGACCCAGTACTTC. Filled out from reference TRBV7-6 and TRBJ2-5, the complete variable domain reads GAGVSQSPRYKVTKRGQDVALRCDPISGHVSLYWYRQALGQGPEFLTYFNYEAQQDKSGLPNDRFSAERPEGSISTLTIQRTEQRDSAMYRCASTTSGRGVFWETQYFGPGTRLLVL.